This is a list of T cell receptor beta chains from one sample in a study of blood T cell repertoires in COVID-19. Generated by immunoSEQ multiplex PCR, the TCRdb table keeps only in-frame clones and is missing some. The top ten clones hold roughly a fifth of a sample with about 61,000 clones, 88% of them seen once. Sequencing was performed on peripheral blood. The receptor set was obtained from a woman between 45 and 60 years old with active or convalescent COVID-19. Each CDR3 is given with its conserved first and last residue. A D gene is named only where the DNA matches it firmly. Expanded clones get a size class; other rows say once, few or many, or leave the size out.

CDR3 | DNA | D | J | size | V
CASSSRTSIKTQYF | TGTGCCAGCAGCTCCCGGACTAGCATAAAGACCCAGTACTTC | TRBD2 | TRBJ2-5 | - | TRBV7-8
CASSRGLAGTTDTQYF | TGTGCCAGCAGCAGAGGACTAGCGGGGACCACAGATACGCAGTATTTT | TRBD2 | TRBJ2-3 | once | TRBV11-3
CASSLEGGAGYTF | TGTGCCAGCAGTTTAGAGGGGGGGGCTGGCTACACCTTC | - | TRBJ1-2 | - | TRBV27
CASSYPGGGGTDTQYF | TGTGCCAGCAGTTACCCGGGGGGTGGGGGCACAGATACGCAGTATTTT | TRBD2 | TRBJ2-3 | - | TRBV27
CASSFVTDTQYF | TGTGCCAGCAGTTTTGTAACAGATACGCAGTATTTT | - | TRBJ2-3 | - | TRBV12-3/TRBV12-4
CASSDLETGNTEAFF | TGTGCCAGCAGTGATTTGGAGACAGGGAACACTGAAGCTTTCTTT | - | TRBJ1-1 | - | TRBV2
CASSLRGLAGGVRDEQYF | TGCGCCAGCAGCTTGAGGGGACTAGCGGGAGGGGTGCGAGACGAGCAGTACTTC | TRBD2 | TRBJ2-7 | - | TRBV5-1
CASSLSGSPLHF | TGTGCCAGCAGCCTCTCAGGGTCACCCCTCCACTTT | - | TRBJ1-6 | - | TRBV12-3/TRBV12-4
CASSLLGLAYNEQFF | TGCGCCAGCAGCTTGTTGGGACTAGCGTACAATGAGCAGTTCTTC | TRBD2 | TRBJ2-1 | - | TRBV5-1
CASSRRGARYEQYF | TGTGCCAGCAGTCGGCGGGGGGCGCGCTACGAGCAGTACTTC | TRBD2 | TRBJ2-7 | - | TRBV28
CASIPGQGGELFF | TGTGCCAGCATCCCGGGACAGGGCGGGGAGCTGTTTTTT | TRBD1 | TRBJ2-2 | - | TRBV28
CASSLTRGSTDTQYF | TGTGCCAGCAGCCTTACCCGGGGAAGCACAGATACGCAGTATTTT | - | TRBJ2-3 | - | TRBV7-9
CASSFSVAGDNEQFF | TGTGCCAGCAGTTTTTCGGTAGCGGGAGACAATGAGCAGTTCTTC | TRBD2 | TRBJ2-1 | - | TRBV27
CASSLTTGIRSPLHF | TGCGCCAGCAGCTTGACGACAGGGATTAGGTCACCCCTCCACTTT | TRBD1 | TRBJ1-6 | once | TRBV5-1
CASSLYAAGGIYEQYF | TGTGCCAGCAGCTTATATGCGGCGGGAGGTATCTACGAGCAGTACTTC | TRBD2 | TRBJ2-7 | - | TRBV7-9
CASSQATSGRNNEQFF | TGTGCCAGCAGCCAAGCGACTAGCGGGAGGAACAATGAGCAGTTCTTC | TRBD2 | TRBJ2-1 | - | TRBV4-2
CASSPPGQPIYEQYF | TGTGCCAGCTCACCACCCGGACAGCCTATCTACGAGCAGTACTTC | - | TRBJ2-7 | - | TRBV18
CASSRGLSYEQYF | TGTGCCAGCAGCAGGGGGCTATCCTACGAGCAGTACTTC | TRBD1 | TRBJ2-7 | - | TRBV9
CASSWPGTSNTDTQYF | TGCGCCAGCAGCTGGCCCGGGACTAGCAACACAGATACGCAGTATTTT | TRBD2 | TRBJ2-3 | - | TRBV5-1
CASSLMETNPYEQYF | TGTGCCAGCAGCTTAATGGAGACTAACCCCTACGAGCAGTACTTC | - | TRBJ2-7 | - | TRBV7-9
CASSATGAGNTEAFF | TGTGCCAGCAGCGCTACAGGGGCCGGGAACACTGAAGCTTTCTTT | TRBD1 | TRBJ1-1 | - | TRBV7-2
CASSDVAGRSYEQYF | TGTGCCAGCAGTGACGTAGCGGGAAGATCCTACGAGCAGTACTTC | TRBD2 | TRBJ2-7 | - | TRBV2
CASSHVYLGLAGVDQQFF | TGCGCCAGCAGCCATGTTTACCTGGGACTAGCGGGAGTCGATCAGCAGTTCTTC | TRBD2 | TRBJ2-1 | - | TRBV4-1
CAWRGGAPGNQPQHF | TGTGCCTGGCGGGGGGGGGCGCCGGGCAATCAGCCCCAGCATTTT | - | TRBJ1-5 | - | TRBV30
CASSQPTSGDNTGELFF | TGCGCCAGCAGCCAGCCTACTAGCGGAGATAACACCGGGGAGCTGTTTTTT | TRBD2 | TRBJ2-2 | - | TRBV4-1
CASNTGGTAKNIQYF | TGTGCCAGCAACACGGGAGGGACAGCCAAAAACATTCAGTACTTC | TRBD2 | TRBJ2-4 | - | TRBV6-5